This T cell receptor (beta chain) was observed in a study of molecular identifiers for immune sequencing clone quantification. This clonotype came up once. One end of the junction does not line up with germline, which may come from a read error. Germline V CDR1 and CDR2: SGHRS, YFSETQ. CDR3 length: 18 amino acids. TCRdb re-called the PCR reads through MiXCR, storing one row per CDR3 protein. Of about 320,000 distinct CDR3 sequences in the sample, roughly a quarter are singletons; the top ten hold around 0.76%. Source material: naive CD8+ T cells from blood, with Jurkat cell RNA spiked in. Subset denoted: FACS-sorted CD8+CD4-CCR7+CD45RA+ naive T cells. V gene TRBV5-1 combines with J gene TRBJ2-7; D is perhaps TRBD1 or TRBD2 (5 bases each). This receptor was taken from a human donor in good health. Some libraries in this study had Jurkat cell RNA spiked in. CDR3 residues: CASSPGPGGIMGSCEQYF. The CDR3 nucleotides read TGCGCCAGCAGTCCCGGGCCTGGGGGTATAATGGGCTCCTGCGAGCAGTACTTC. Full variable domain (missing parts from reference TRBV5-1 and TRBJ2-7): KAGVTQTPRYLIKTRGQQVTLSCSPISGHRSVSWYQQTPGQGLQFLFEYFSETQRNKGNFPGRFSGRQFSNSRSEMNVSTLELGDSALYLCASSPGPGGIMGSCEQYFGPGTRLTVT.